One sample yielded the 29 T cell receptor beta chains listed below, sequenced in a study of regulatory T cells in long-lasting Graves disease. Time point given: newly diagnosed GD, antithyroid drugs for less than 3 months. PBMCs provided the RNA from which the TCR library was made. CDR3-region Arm-PCR and iRepertoire HTBI primers produced the TCR beta libraries. TCRdb re-called the multiplex PCR reads with MiXCR, one entry per CDR3 protein. The sample carries roughly 420,000 distinct CDR3 sequences, about 17% recorded once. This sample also belongs to another study, concerning T cells in Graves' hyperthyroidism and ophthalmopathy.

The starting material was peripheral blood mononuclear cells (PBMCs), obtained at new diagnosis, from a patient treated with antithyroid drugs. These receptors were obtained from a woman in her 30s with Graves disease.

In its sample, this clonotype was seen many times. The chain recombines TRBV6-1 with TRBJ2-1; TRBD1 aligns across 7 bases. The CDR3 sequence is 11 residues long. Germline-derived CDR1 and CDR2 are MNHNS and SASEGT. With 7 bases clipped from V and 10 bases from J, the junction kept 4 bases outside the gene matches. In nucleotides, the CDR3 is TGTGCCAGCATGAGGGGGCTGGAGCAGTTCTTC. Translating gives CASMRGLEQFF.

This clonotype appeared many times. This sequence joins TRBV3-1 and TRBJ2-7; 7 bases match TRBD2. Looked up from germline, CDR1 is LGHDT and CDR2 is YNNKEL (reference sequence). The junction had 5 bases not matched to a gene; V was cut back by 3 bases and J by 6 bases. CDR3 length: 13 amino acids. The CDR3 sequence is CASSHRGEVEQYF. The CDR3 region has the DNA TGTGCCAGCAGCCATCGGGGGGAGGTCGAGCAGTACTTC.

Notes on this clonotype: Possible read error: a much larger clone is one base away. V usage is TRBV20-1 and J usage is TRBJ1-2; 7 bases are shared with TRBD1. Germline V gives CDR1 DFQATT, CDR2 SNEGSKA (reference sequence). The CDR3 runs 13 residues. DNA of the CDR3: TGCAGTGCTCGGGACAGTCAAAACTATGGCTCCACCTTC. It specifies CSARDSQNYGSTF.

This clonotype was counted ten times or more. The chain is built from TRBV28 and TRBJ2-7; D may match TRBD1 or TRBD2 (5 bases each). The V and J ends lost 1 base and 3 bases respectively, with 16 bases between them. Germline assignment: CDR1 MDHEN and CDR2 SYDVKM. The CDR3 totals 16 residues. Here the CDR3 reads CASSLYFGRGDYEQYF. In DNA, the CDR3 is TGTGCCAGCAGTTTATATTTTGGCCGGGGCGACTACGAGCAGTACTTC.

This clonotype was counted a single time. This rearrangement joins TRBV28 to TRBJ2-1, with 10 bases lining up with TRBD2. The CDR3 sequence is 13 residues long. Germline CDR1 MDHEN, CDR2 SYDVKM. The ends lost 7 bases at V and 9 bases at J; junction bases unmatched: 6. The CDR3 DNA reads TGTGCCAGCAAGGCTAGCGGGAGTGCTGAGCAGTTCTTC. Translation gives CASKASGSAEQFF.

This clonotype was observed at least ten times. V gene TRBV29-1 combines with J gene TRBJ2-1; 7 nucleotides align to TRBD2. Looked up from germline, CDR1 is SQVTM and CDR2 is ANQGSEA. After removal of 5 bases from V and 5 bases from J, the junction contained 6 bases not matched to a gene. The CDR3 sequence is 13 residues long. CDR3 in amino acids: CSVQLAVNNEQFF. CDR3 nucleotides: TGCAGCGTTCAGCTAGCGGTGAACAATGAGCAGTTCTTC.

This clonotype was observed a few times. For the CDR3, the DNA is TGCAGTGCTACGCGACAGGGTATGGACGAGCAGTACTTC. Its translation is CSATRQGMDEQYF. The chain employs TRBV20-1 and TRBJ2-7, with 7 bases fitting TRBD1. The V gene end was trimmed by 4 bases and the J gene end by 5 bases; junction bases not matched to a gene: 8. This CDR3 has 13 amino acids. Germline CDR1 and CDR2: DFQATT and SNEGSKA (reference sequence).

The rearrangement links TRBV7-2 to TRBJ1-2; D gene uncertain. With 5 bases removed from V and 10 bases from J, the gap between germline ends came to 14 bases. CDR1 and CDR2 (germline): SGHTA, FQGNSA. This CDR3 comprises 12 residues. The CDR3 spells CASSPGSIVYTF. DNA of the CDR3: TGTGCCAGCAGCCCCGGGTCCATAGTCTACACCTTC.

This clonotype came up many times. This chain joins TRBV6-1 and TRBJ2-7, with 9 positions matching TRBD2. The junction had 5 bases not matched to a gene; V was cut back by 6 bases and J by 11 bases. CDR1 and CDR2 from the germline V gene are MNHNS and SASEGT. This CDR3 spans 11 amino acids. In DNA form, the CDR3 reads TGTGCCAGCAGCCCCGCGGGAGGGAAGTACTTC. Translating gives CASSPAGGKYF.

A few counts support this clonotype. The genes are TRBV5-1 and TRBJ1-1, with D unresolved. CDR3 size: 15 residues. The germline CDR1 and CDR2 sequences are SGHRS and YFSETQ. Trimming left V 4 bases short and J 2 bases short, with 15 bases between. The CDR3, as DNA: TGCGCCAGCAGCCCCGGTGGGGTTTCTAACACTGAAGCTTTCTTT. Its protein product is CASSPGGVSNTEAFF.

The rearrangement links TRBV29-1 to TRBJ2-3; D may be TRBD1 or TRBD2 (5 bases each). This CDR3 region has 13 residues. The V and J ends lost 5 bases and 4 bases respectively, with 13 bases between them. Germline CDR1 and CDR2: SQVTM and ANQGSEA. The CDR3 sequence: CSVNSPGPDTQYF. The CDR3 DNA is TGCAGCGTTAATAGTCCGGGACCAGATACGCAGTATTTT.

This chain joins TRBV7-9 and TRBJ2-1; 9 bases align to TRBD2. The CDR3 spans 18 residues. The germline CDR1 and CDR2 sequences are SEHNR and FQNEAQ (reference sequence). The V segment lost 5 bases and the J segment 8 bases; nucleotides outside the gene matches: 19. CDR3 sequence: CASSRKVIGTSLLDEQFF. The CDR3 coding sequence is TGTGCCAGCAGCCGTAAAGTTATCGGGACTAGCTTGTTGGATGAGCAGTTCTTC.

The table lists this clonotype with many counts. In DNA form, the CDR3 reads TGTGCCAGCAGTTACGCTATTGGGAACACTGAAGCTTTCTTT. Encoded protein: CASSYAIGNTEAFF. The J gene is TRBJ1-1, the V gene TRBV6-5, with D hard to call. This CDR3 spans 14 amino acids. Trimming cost V 2 bases and J 1 base, with 8 bases left between them. Germline V gene sequence: CDR1 MNHEY, CDR2 SVGAGI.

This clonotype has only a few counts. A much larger clone lies a single base off, so this may be a read error. This chain links TRBV20-1 with TRBJ1-5; D might be TRBD1 (5 bases). Germline-derived CDR1 and CDR2 are DFQATT and SNEGSKA (reference sequence). CDR3 length equals 13 residues. CDR3 in amino acids: CSAEYRQNQPPHF. As DNA, the CDR3 is TGCAGTGCTGAATACCGACAGAATCAGCCCCCGCATTTT.

CDR3 bases: TGTGCCAGTAGTATACAGGCGGATTTTGAAGCTTTCTTT. Protein: CASSIQADFEAFF. V gene TRBV19 combines with J gene TRBJ1-1, with unresolved D. Germline V gives CDR1 LNHDA, CDR2 SQIVND (reference sequence). V lost 2 bases and J 7 bases, leaving 11 bases between the germline ends. CDR3 length: 13 residues.

The CDR3 DNA reads TGTGCCAGCAGCGTTCGACAGGAGGACAATGAGCAGTTCTTC. Translated: CASSVRQEDNEQFF. The chain links TRBV12-3 or TRBV12-4 to TRBJ2-1; D is perhaps TRBD1 (6 bases). With 6 bases removed from V and 5 bases from J, the gap between germline ends came to 14 bases. CDR3 length equals 14 residues.

There are many counts of this clonotype. The chain links TRBV11-2 to TRBJ1-2; no clear D gene. The CDR3 is 14 residues long. V dropped 3 bases and J dropped 4 bases, with 12 bases sitting between them. Germline assignment: CDR1 SGHAT and CDR2 FQNNGV. The DNA for the CDR3 is TGTGCCAGCAGCTTGAGGGTTTTCGTCTATGGCTACACCTTC. Its translation is CASSLRVFVYGYTF.

This clonotype was picked up a small number of times. The chain uses TRBV30 and TRBJ2-7, with 11 bases lining up with TRBD2. Germline loops: CDR1 GTSNPN, CDR2 SVGIG (reference sequence). J was trimmed by 2 bases and V by 0 bases; bases with no gene match: 3. The CDR3 covers 15 residues. The CDR3 nucleotides read TGTGCCTGGAGTGTTCTGACTAGCGGGGCCTACGAGCAGTACTTC. Its translation: CAWSVLTSGAYEQYF.

Regarding this clonotype: A much larger clone differs by one base, so this may be a read error. The chain joins TRBV6-1 to TRBJ2-7; possibly TRBD2 for D (6 bases). TRBJ2-1 explains the end of the DNA better; the J call may be wrong. Germline CDR1 MNHNS, CDR2 SASEGT. This CDR3 is built from 14 residues. The CDR3 loop reads CASSHAGIYNEQFF. The CDR3 nucleotides are TGTGCCAGCAGTCACGCGGGAATTTACAATGAGCAGTTCTTC.

This clonotype was detected ten times or more. The chain is built from TRBV2 and TRBJ2-1; D may match TRBD1 or TRBD2 (5 bases each). Trimming took 7 bases from V and 0 from J, leaving 10 bases between them. Germline lookup yields CDR1 SNHLY and CDR2 FYNNEI. This CDR3 contains 14 residues. DNA of the CDR3: TGTGCCAGCAAGGGGAGTAGCTCCTACAATGAGCAGTTCTTC. Translating it yields CASKGSSSYNEQFF. Combining the CDR3 with reference TRBV2 and TRBJ2-1 gives the whole variable domain EPEVTQTPSHQVTQMGQEVILRCVPISNHLYFYWYRQILGQKVEFLVSFYNNEISEKSEIFDDQFSVERPDGSNFTLKIRSTKLEDSAMYFCASKGSSSYNEQFFGPGTRLTVL.

This clonotype was seen at least ten times. The gene calls are TRBV28 and TRBJ1-3; 10 nucleotides line up with TRBD1. V was pared by 7 bases and J by 0 bases, with 9 bases of the junction left unmatched. The CDR3 length is 17 residues. Germline V lookup: CDR1 MDHEN, CDR2 SYDVKM. The CDR3 region has the DNA TGTGCCAGCACTCGCCCGGGACAGGGGAGCTCTGGAAACACCATATATTTT. Translation: CASTRPGQGSSGNTIYF.

To note about this clonotype: One base away lies a much larger clone, so this may be a sequencing read error. The chain joins TRBV28 to TRBJ1-4; D call uncertain. Germline V CDR1 and CDR2: MDHEN, SYDVKM. The CDR3 is 13 residues long. The CDR3 spells CASKKVYGENLFF. CDR3 nucleotides: TGTGCCAGCAAGAAGGTCTACGGTGAAAACCTGTTTTTT.

This sequence joins TRBV6-1 and TRBJ1-6; 8 bases map to TRBD1. Germline V gene lookup returns CDR1 MNHNS and CDR2 SASEGT. The CDR3 has 14 amino acids. With 6 bases clipped from V and 9 bases from J, the junction kept 7 bases outside the gene matches. Written as DNA, the CDR3 is TGTGCCAGCAGCCCGGGACAGGCAGGTTCACCCCTCCACTTT. Its protein is CASSPGQAGSPLHF.

The genes are TRBV6-2 or TRBV6-3 and TRBJ2-1; D remains unclear. This CDR3 is built from 15 residues. Trimming removed 2 bases from V and 7 bases from J, with 15 bases in between. Germline assignment: CDR1 MNHEY and CDR2 SVGEGT. CDR3 residues: CASSYEKSLQNEQFF. CDR3 bases: TGTGCCAGCAGTTACGAGAAGTCCCTACAGAATGAGCAGTTCTTC.

The chain uses TRBV3-1 and TRBJ2-1; possibly TRBD1 or TRBD2 for D (6 bases each). The CDR3 is 12 amino acids. The V gene lost 10 bases and the J gene lost 9 bases, with 16 bases spanning the gap. CDR1 is LGHDT, CDR2 YNNKEL, per germline (reference sequence). This CDR3 reads CAIGGYRGEQFF. CDR3 nucleotide sequence: TGTGCCATAGGGGGGTACCGGGGTGAGCAGTTCTTC.

This clonotype was found a few times. The CDR3 protein is CASESQTNEKLFF. DNA for the CDR3: TGTGCCAGCGAGAGTCAGACTAATGAAAAACTGTTTTTT. The genes are TRBV28 and TRBJ1-4; D unclear. The V gene lost 8 bases and the J gene lost 2 bases, with 9 bases spanning the gap. Per the germline V gene, CDR1 is MDHEN and CDR2 is SYDVKM. The CDR3 sequence is 13 residues long.

This clonotype was seen at least ten times. The genes are TRBV11-2 and TRBJ1-6; no firm D call. The CDR3 contains 13 residues. V gave up 1 base and J gave up 6 bases, with 4 bases separating them. The germline V gene encodes CDR1 SGHAT and CDR2 FQNNGV. The CDR3 protein is CASSLVINSPLHF. CDR3 sequence (DNA): TGTGCCAGCAGCTTAGTGATTAATTCACCCCTCCACTTT.

At least ten counts were recorded for this clonotype. V is TRBV28 and J is TRBJ1-1; D might be TRBD1 (6 bases). V gave up 3 bases and J gave up 0 bases, with 11 bases separating them. CDR3 length: 15 residues. CDR1 MDHEN and CDR2 SYDVKM come from the germline V gene. CDR3 region: CASSFGGPVNTEAFF. The CDR3 coding sequence is TGTGCCAGCAGTTTCGGGGGGCCCGTGAACACTGAAGCTTTCTTT.

This clonotype has a count of ten or more. The rearrangement uses TRBV5-1 and TRBJ2-1, with D tentatively TRBD1 (6 bases). This CDR3 contains 15 residues. The V end was cut by 2 bases, the J end by 6 bases, with 15 bases between. Looked up from germline, CDR1 is SGHRS and CDR2 is YFSETQ. CDR3 in DNA: TGCGCCAGCAGCTTTACAGGGAGTATGGGCAATGAGCAGTTCTTC. It translates to CASSFTGSMGNEQFF. The entire variable domain, with the rest obtained from reference TRBV5-1 and TRBJ2-1, is as follows: KAGVTQTPRYLIKTRGQQVTLSCSPISGHRSVSWYQQTPGQGLQFLFEYFSETQRNKGNFPGRFSGRQFSNSRSEMNVSTLELGDSALYLCASSFTGSMGNEQFFGPGTRLTVL.